The 15 T cell receptor beta chains reported below all come from one sample, sequenced in a study of CD8 T cells in ankylosing spondylitis. TCRdb independently ran MiXCR on the 5' RACE reads; one entry per CDR3 protein. This table has hundreds of thousands of distinct CDR3 sequences, around 8% appearing once. Sequencing used blood, either unsorted or a sorted T cell fraction (not recorded which). The receptors come from a female donor with ankylosing spondylitis or in good health (not recorded which).

This clonotype occurred many times. The gene calls are TRBV9 and TRBJ2-1; 8 nucleotides match TRBD2. Per the germline V gene, CDR1 is SGDLS and CDR2 is YYNGEE. The V and J ends lost 3 bases and 4 bases, in that order; junction bases with no gene match: 6. The CDR3 is made up of 15 amino acids. Here the CDR3 DNA reads TGTGCCAGCAGCGCGGGAGCGGGAGCTTACAATGAGCAGTTCTTC. Encoded protein: CASSAGAGAYNEQFF.

The table lists this clonotype with many counts. The V gene is TRBV15, the J gene TRBJ1-2; 8 nucleotides align to TRBD1. The germline V gene encodes CDR1 LNHNV and CDR2 YYDKDF (reference sequence). V was clipped by 5 bases and J by 4 bases; unmatched bases: 6. The CDR3 covers 14 residues. The DNA for the CDR3 is TGTGCCACCAGCTTTTCGGGACAGGCCTATGGCTACACCTTC. Translating gives CATSFSGQAYGYTF.

As for this clonotype: A read error may explain this, as a much larger clone is one base away. The CDR3 protein is CASSEAGTVPDIQYF. The DNA for the CDR3 is TGTGCCAGCAGTGAGGCGGGGACGGTCCCGGACATTCAGTACTTC. The chain couples TRBV2 to TRBJ2-4; possible D gene TRBD2, 6 bases. V dropped 3 bases and J dropped 8 bases, with 17 bases sitting between them. Germline values: CDR1 SNHLY, CDR2 FYNNEI. CDR3 size: 15 residues. The variable domain in full, with the rest retrieved from reference TRBV2 and TRBJ2-4, is EPEVTQTPSHQVTQMGQEVILRCVPISNHLYFYWYRQILGQKVEFLVSFYNNEISEKSEIFDDQFSVERPDGSNFTLKIRSTKLEDSAMYFCASSEAGTVPDIQYFGAGTRLSVL.

This clonotype was recorded a few times. The rearrangement links TRBV29-1 to TRBJ1-2; 9 nucleotides line up with TRBD1. The CDR3 loop spans 11 amino acids. The J segment lost 6 bases and the V segment lost 7 bases, leaving 3 bases of the junction unmatched. Germline V gives CDR1 SQVTM, CDR2 ANQGSEA. This CDR3 is CSGRQGDGYTF. CDR3 nucleotides: TGCAGCGGACGACAGGGGGATGGCTACACCTTC.

This clonotype showed up many times. This chain uses TRBV20-1 with TRBJ1-1; the D is unclear. The CDR3 spans 13 residues. The V gene's germline CDR1 is DFQATT and CDR2 SNEGSKA (reference sequence). V shed 1 base and J shed 10 bases, with 16 bases lying between them. The CDR3 DNA follows: TGCAGTGCTAGAGTCCCCAGTGGTGTAGGAGCTTTCTTT. Protein product: CSARVPSGVGAFF.

This clonotype was observed at least ten times. The V gene is TRBV3-1, the J gene TRBJ1-5, with D uncertain. CDR1 is LGHDT and CDR2 is YNNKEL in the germline V gene (reference sequence). V lost 1 base and J 3 bases, leaving 13 bases between the germline ends. The CDR3 has 16 amino acids. CDR3 nucleotide sequence: TGTGCCAGCAGCCAAGGATTAGTTGGTCCCAATCAGCCCCAGCATTTT. Translated, it gives CASSQGLVGPNQPQHF.

With regard to this clonotype: Being one base from a much bigger clone, this may be a read error. This sequence joins TRBV27 and TRBJ1-1; no definite D call. The CDR3 runs to 15 residues. Germline lookup yields CDR1 MNHEY and CDR2 SMNVEV (reference sequence). The CDR3 loop is CVSSLSSPPATEAFF. The CDR3 DNA follows: TGTGTCAGCAGTTTGTCGTCTCCCCCGGCCACTGAAGCTTTCTTT.

This clonotype was seen repeatedly, ten times or more. V gene TRBV28 combines with J gene TRBJ2-3, with no clear D. This CDR3 spans 12 amino acids. The ends were cut back, 2 bases at V and 8 bases at J, with 8 bases in the middle. CDR1 is MDHEN and CDR2 is SYDVKM in the germline V gene. The CDR3 loop is CASSLIARTQYF. DNA of the CDR3: TGTGCCAGCAGTTTAATTGCGCGTACGCAGTATTTT.

This chain links TRBV2 with TRBJ1-5; TRBD1 is a possible D gene (6 bases). Trimming took 5 bases from V and 2 from J, leaving 13 bases between them. CDR3 length equals 15 residues. The germline CDR1 and CDR2 sequences are SNHLY and FYNNEI. The CDR3 nucleotides are TGTGCCAGCAGTCTAGGGGGGAATGGCAATCAGCCCCAGCATTTT. It codes for CASSLGGNGNQPQHF.

This clonotype was recorded at least ten times. The rearrangement uses TRBV4-3 and TRBJ2-1, with D hard to call. The CDR3 covers 13 residues. V was cut by 6 bases and J by 9 bases, with 15 bases left in between. Germline loops: CDR1 LGHNA, CDR2 YSLEER. CDR3 in DNA: TGCGCCAGCAGGTTGGTCCCTATGAGTGAGCAGTTCTTC. Its protein is CASRLVPMSEQFF.

The J gene is TRBJ2-3, the V gene TRBV6-2 or TRBV6-3; 9 positions match TRBD2. The ends lost 4 bases at V and 3 bases at J; junction bases unmatched: 5. Germline CDR1 and CDR2: MNHEY and SVGEGT. There are 15 residues in the CDR3. CDR3 residues: CASSFLAGATDTQYF. CDR3 coding DNA: TGTGCCAGCAGTTTTTTAGCGGGAGCGACAGATACGCAGTATTTT.

The sample holds many counts of this clonotype. J is TRBJ2-2 and V is TRBV24-1; 9 positions match TRBD2. The CDR3 totals 17 residues. Germline CDR1 KGHDR, CDR2 SFDVKD. The V segment lost 2 bases and the J segment 0 bases; nucleotides outside the gene matches: 3. CDR3 sequence reads: CATSDWASGTNTGELFF. CDR3 nucleotide sequence: TGTGCCACCAGTGATTGGGCTAGCGGGACGAACACCGGGGAGCTGTTTTTT.

Ten or more counts support this clonotype. V and J are TRBV20-1 and TRBJ2-1; TRBD2 is a possible D gene (5 bases). Germline CDR1 DFQATT, CDR2 SNEGSKA (reference sequence). The CDR3 length is 15 residues. V was trimmed by 1 base and J by 4 bases, leaving 14 bases between them. The CDR3 DNA is TGCAGTGCTAGAGCTCCGGGGTTGAGGTACAATGAGCAGTTCTTC. Protein: CSARAPGLRYNEQFF.

This clonotype occurred many times. This chain joins TRBV14 and TRBJ1-6; D not resolved. This CDR3 has 12 residues. Germline lookup yields CDR1 SGHDN and CDR2 FVKESK. Trimming stripped 5 bases from V and 8 bases from J, with 7 bases between. The CDR3 DNA is TGTGCCAGCAGCGTCTCTCATTCACCCCTCCACTTT. It is translated as CASSVSHSPLHF.

This clonotype has at least ten counts. The genes are TRBV9 and TRBJ2-1; TRBD1 aligns across 12 bases. The CDR3 runs to 14 residues. The trim removed 2 bases at V and 8 bases at J, leaving 2 bases unmatched. Germline V gives CDR1 SGDLS, CDR2 YYNGEE. The CDR3 protein is CASSVRDRGHEQFF. The DNA of the CDR3 is TGTGCCAGCAGCGTCCGGGACAGGGGGCATGAGCAGTTCTTC.